These 24 T cell receptor beta chains were all obtained from the same sample, sequenced in a study of blood T cell repertoires in COVID-19. TCRdb's table, derived via immunoSEQ multiplex PCR, lists solely in-frame clones and lacks some. The data hold under 250,000 clones, with approximately 91% observed a single time. Sequenced: peripheral blood. These receptors came from a man aged 55 to 69 who had recovered from COVID-19.

This chain joins TRBV19 and TRBJ1-2; D is unclear. The germline gives CDR1 LNHDA, CDR2 SQIVND (reference sequence). This CDR3 comprises 13 residues. V was clipped by 6 bases and J by 1 base, with 9 bases between them. CDR3 sequence: CASRPSGNYGYTF. The CDR3 DNA follows: TGTGCCAGTAGACCTTCGGGTAACTATGGCTACACCTTC.

A few counts support this clone. J is TRBJ1-5 and V is TRBV19; D not resolved. This CDR3 contains 16 residues. The V end lost 5 bases, the J end lost 1 base, and 15 bases lay between the germline ends. CDR1 is LNHDA, CDR2 SQIVND, per germline (reference sequence). CDR3 sequence reads: CASSPKLPASNQPQHF. CDR3 nucleotides: TGTGCCAGTAGTCCCAAACTCCCCGCCAGCAATCAGCCCCAGCATTTT.

The chain links TRBV2 to TRBJ2-6; D remains ambiguous. This CDR3 is built from 13 residues. V was cut by 7 bases and J by 4 bases, with 8 bases left in between. Germline V gives CDR1 SNHLY, CDR2 FYNNEI. The CDR3 loop is CASTFSGANVLTF. Written as DNA, the CDR3 is TGTGCCAGCACCTTCTCCGGGGCCAACGTCCTGACTTTC.

The chain couples TRBV6-1 to TRBJ2-5; 10 bases are shared with TRBD2. V gave up 1 base and J gave up 5 bases; unmatched junction bases: 7. This CDR3 is 16 amino acids long. Per germline, CDR1 MNHNS and CDR2 SASEGT. The CDR3 coding sequence is TGTGCCAGCAGTGAAGGAGCGGGGGGGGGACGGGAGACCCAGTACTTC. Protein sequence: CASSEGAGGGRETQYF.

This chain joins TRBV2 and TRBJ2-5; 11 nucleotides match TRBD2. Germline CDR1 and CDR2: SNHLY and FYNNEI. This CDR3 has 15 residues. The V and J ends lost 4 bases and 3 bases, in that order; junction bases with no gene match: 4. CDR3 amino acids: CASSGISGGEETQYF. Written as DNA, the CDR3 is TGTGCCAGCAGTGGGATTAGCGGGGGGGAAGAGACCCAGTACTTC.

V usage is TRBV6-2 or TRBV6-3 and J usage is TRBJ1-2; 10 nucleotides line up with TRBD1. Losses at the gene ends were 5 bases for V and 6 bases for J; bases not matched to a gene: 9. CDR3 size: 15 residues. Germline CDR1 is MNHEY and CDR2 is SVGEGT. In DNA form, the CDR3 reads TGTGCCAGCAGTAGTCGACAGGGGGCTCTCCATGGCTACACCTTC. It encodes CASSSRQGALHGYTF.

This clone turned up a few times. This chain links TRBV28 with TRBJ1-2; TRBD1 aligns across 7 bases. The CDR3 is 14 residues long. Germline assignment: CDR1 MDHEN and CDR2 SYDVKM. V lost 8 bases, J lost 3 bases, and 9 bases stayed unmatched. The CDR3 loop is CASGRDRAYYGYTF. The CDR3 DNA reads TGTGCCAGCGGACGAGACAGGGCCTACTATGGCTACACCTTC.

V usage is TRBV28 and J usage is TRBJ2-1; TRBD2 matches 10 bases. From germline, CDR1 is MDHEN and CDR2 SYDVKM. V dropped 10 bases and J dropped 9; count of bases not matched to a gene: 12. This CDR3 is 14 amino acids long. CDR3 nucleotide sequence: TGTGCCACCCTAGCGGGAGCCCGCGAGCGTGAGCAGTTCTTC. Translated: CATLAGAREREQFF.

V and J are TRBV9 and TRBJ2-5; 8 nucleotides match TRBD1. Germline lookup yields CDR1 SGDLS and CDR2 YYNGEE. The V and J ends lost 4 bases and 4 bases, in that order; junction bases with no gene match: 3. CDR3 length: 13 residues. CDR3 coding DNA: TGTGCCAGCAGCCGACAGGGGTCAGAGACCCAGTACTTC. Protein: CASSRQGSETQYF. The complete variable domain, with remaining parts taken from reference TRBV9 and TRBJ2-5, reads DSGVTQTPKHLITATGQRVTLRCSPRSGDLSVYWYQQSLDQGLQFLIQYYNGEERAKGNILERFSAQQFPDLHSELNLSSLELGDSALYFCASSRQGSETQYFGPGTRLLVL.

The genes are TRBV2 and TRBJ2-3; D perhaps matches TRBD2 (6 bases). Germline values: CDR1 SNHLY, CDR2 FYNNEI. CDR3 length: 15 residues. V lost 6 bases to trimming and J lost 0 bases, with 13 bases between them. The CDR3 bases are TGTGCCAGCAGGGAGGGACTGGCTAGCACAGATACGCAGTATTTT. It is translated as CASREGLASTDTQYF.

V and J are TRBV19 and TRBJ2-4, with TRBD1 matching 7 bases. The V and J ends lost 2 bases and 4 bases, in that order; junction bases with no gene match: 8. Germline CDR1 reads LNHDA; CDR2 reads SQIVND (reference sequence). CDR3 length: 16 residues. The CDR3 sequence: CASSITNRGWKNIQYF. The CDR3 DNA is TGTGCCAGTAGTATAACTAACAGGGGTTGGAAAAACATTCAGTACTTC.

The chain carries TRBV7-3 and TRBJ2-1, with 7 nucleotides matching TRBD2. Looked up from germline, CDR1 is SGHTA and CDR2 is FQGTGA. The CDR3 spans 15 residues. The V segment lost 1 base and the J segment 9 bases; nucleotides outside the gene matches: 9. CDR3 residues: CASSLRRESPGEQFF. The CDR3 DNA follows: TGTGCCAGCAGCTTAAGGCGGGAGAGCCCAGGTGAGCAGTTCTTC.

This clone showed up just once. The J gene is TRBJ2-1, the V gene TRBV27; 8 bases map to TRBD2. This CDR3 comprises 15 residues. CDR1 MNHEY and CDR2 SMNVEV come from the germline V gene (reference sequence). With 3 bases clipped from V and 9 bases from J, the junction kept 10 bases outside the gene matches. CDR3 sequence: CASSFNGRAGGEQFF. In DNA form, the CDR3 reads TGTGCCAGCAGTTTCAACGGGAGGGCCGGTGGTGAGCAGTTCTTC.

The rearrangement joins TRBV12-5 to TRBJ1-1; tentatively, D is TRBD1 (5 bases). The V and J ends lost 4 bases and 1 base respectively, with 16 bases between them. The CDR3 totals 16 residues. Germline V CDR1 and CDR2: LGHNT, FRNRAP. CDR3 nucleotide sequence: TGTGCTAGTGGTTCCGGCCACGGTACAGGGAACACTGAAGCTTTCTTT. Its protein product is CASGSGHGTGNTEAFF.

The V call is TRBV29-1, the J call TRBJ2-3, with TRBD1 as a possible D gene (5 bases). The CDR3 sequence is 13 residues long. In germline, CDR1 is SQVTM, CDR2 ANQGSEA. Trimming cost V 6 bases and J 2 bases, with 12 bases left between them. This chain's CDR3 is CSVKGRVTDTQYF. DNA for the CDR3: TGCAGCGTCAAGGGCAGGGTCACAGATACGCAGTATTTT.

This clone was counted only a few times. This rearrangement joins TRBV11-1 to TRBJ1-5; D is undetermined. V lost 6 bases, J lost 0 bases, and 15 bases lay in between. Germline assignment: CDR1 SGHAT and CDR2 FQDESV (reference sequence). The CDR3 contains 16 residues. In DNA, the CDR3 is TGTGCCAGCAGGAACCCTATTCGGGTTAGCAATCAGCCCCAGCATTTT. It translates to CASRNPIRVSNQPQHF.

The gene calls are TRBV7-3 and TRBJ2-1; 12 nucleotides agree with TRBD2. CDR3 length: 15 residues. Trimming cost V 4 bases and J 7 bases; bases outside gene matches: 5. Germline assignment: CDR1 SGHTA and CDR2 FQGTGA. CDR3 nucleotide sequence: TGTGCCAGCAGCTCGCTAGCGGGAGGGCTAAATGAGCAGTTCTTC. Protein product: CASSSLAGGLNEQFF.

The V gene is TRBV5-1, the J gene TRBJ1-4; no reliable D call. The CDR3 contains 13 residues. From germline, CDR1 is SGHRS and CDR2 YFSETQ. V was cut by 0 bases and J by 4 bases, with 4 bases left in between. CDR3 residues: CASSLAGNEKLFF. The CDR3 DNA sequence: TGCGCCAGCAGCTTGGCGGGTAATGAAAAACTGTTTTTT.

The V gene is TRBV18, the J gene TRBJ2-3; D is possibly TRBD1 (5 bases). Germline-derived CDR1 and CDR2 are KGHSH and LQKENI. The V end lost 6 bases, the J end lost 0 bases, and 13 bases lay between the germline ends. The CDR3 length is 15 residues. The DNA of the CDR3 is TGTGCCAGCTCTACTATCAGGGCCAGCACAGATACGCAGTATTTT. Translation gives CASSTIRASTDTQYF.

Notes on this clone: At one of its ends the junction is not consistent with the germline gene, which may arise from a read error. The J gene is TRBJ2-7, the V gene TRBV11-1; possible D gene TRBD2, 5 bases. Germline CDR1 SGHAT, CDR2 FQDESV (reference sequence). The CDR3 loop spans 13 amino acids. CDR3 sequence: CASSSNRELPGGF. In DNA form, the CDR3 reads TGTGCCAGCAGCTCGAACCGGGAATTACCGGGCGGGTTC.

CDR3: CASSRMGQGNTEAFF. The CDR3 coding sequence is TGTGCCAGCAGTCGTATGGGACAGGGGAACACTGAAGCTTTCTTT. The rearrangement links TRBV28 to TRBJ1-1; TRBD1 agrees at 9 bases. Germline assignment: CDR1 MDHEN and CDR2 SYDVKM. The CDR3 length is 15 residues. Germline trimming cut 5 bases from V and 1 base from J; bases unmatched to any gene: 5.

This clone was counted a single time. J is TRBJ1-2 and V is TRBV2; 7 bases are a match to TRBD1. Germline V gene data show CDR1 as SNHLY and CDR2 as FYNNEI. V was clipped by 2 bases and J by 10 bases; unmatched bases: 4. CDR3 size: 12 residues. CDR3 nucleotides: TGTGCCAGCAGTGAAAGACAGGGAACCTACACCTTC. As protein: CASSERQGTYTF.

V and J are TRBV5-1 and TRBJ1-2; D possibly corresponds to TRBD1 (6 bases). Germline V gene sequence: CDR1 SGHRS, CDR2 YFSETQ. The CDR3 extends over 12 amino acids. The V and J ends lost 3 bases and 8 bases respectively, with 11 bases between them. The DNA for the CDR3 is TGCGCCAGCAGCTCCCACAGGGACGGCTACACCTTC. Translation: CASSSHRDGYTF.

The sample holds a few counts of this clone. The chain employs TRBV7-9 and TRBJ1-2, with D possibly being TRBD1 (6 bases). V was trimmed by 1 base and J by 4 bases, leaving 13 bases between them. The CDR3 totals 15 residues. Germline V gene data show CDR1 as SEHNR and CDR2 as FQNEAQ (reference sequence). This CDR3 is CASSLGGGPPYGYTF. For the CDR3, the DNA is TGTGCCAGCAGCTTAGGGGGGGGCCCACCCTATGGCTACACCTTC. Full variable domain (remainder filled in from reference TRBV7-9 and TRBJ1-2): DTGVSQNPRHKITKRGQNVTFRCDPISEHNRLYWYRQTLGQGPEFLTYFQNEAQLEKSRLLSDRFSAERPKGSFSTLEIQRTEQGDSAMYLCASSLGGGPPYGYTFGSGTRLTVV.